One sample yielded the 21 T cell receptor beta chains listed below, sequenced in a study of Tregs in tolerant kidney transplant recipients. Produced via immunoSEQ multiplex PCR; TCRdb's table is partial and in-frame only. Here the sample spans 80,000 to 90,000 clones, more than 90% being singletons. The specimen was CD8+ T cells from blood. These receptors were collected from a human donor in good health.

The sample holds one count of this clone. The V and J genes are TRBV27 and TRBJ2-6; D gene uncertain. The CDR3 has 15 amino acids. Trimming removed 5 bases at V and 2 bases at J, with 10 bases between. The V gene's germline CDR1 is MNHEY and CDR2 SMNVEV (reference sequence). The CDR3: CASSPFPAGANVLTF. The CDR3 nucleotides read TGTGCCAGCAGTCCCTTCCCAGCTGGGGCCAACGTCCTGACTTTC.

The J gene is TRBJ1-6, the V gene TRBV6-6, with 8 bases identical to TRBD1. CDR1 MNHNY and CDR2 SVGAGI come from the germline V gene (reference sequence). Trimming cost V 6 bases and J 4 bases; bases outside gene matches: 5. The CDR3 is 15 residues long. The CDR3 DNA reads TGTGCCAGCAGCCGGGGGACAGGTTATAATTCACCCCTCCACTTT. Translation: CASSRGTGYNSPLHF.

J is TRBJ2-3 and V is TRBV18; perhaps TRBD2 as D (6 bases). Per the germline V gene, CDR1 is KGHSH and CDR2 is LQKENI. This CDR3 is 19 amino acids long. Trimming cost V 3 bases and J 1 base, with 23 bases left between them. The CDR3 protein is CASSPFEGRRGKGTDTQYF. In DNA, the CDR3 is TGTGCCAGCTCACCTTTCGAGGGTCGCCGGGGGAAAGGCACAGATACGCAGTATTTT.

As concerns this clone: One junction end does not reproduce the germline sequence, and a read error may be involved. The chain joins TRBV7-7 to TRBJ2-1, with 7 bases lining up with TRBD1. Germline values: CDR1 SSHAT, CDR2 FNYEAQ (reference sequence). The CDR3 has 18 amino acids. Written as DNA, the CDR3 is TGTGCTAGCAGCTTAGCGCCCGCAGGGGGAGACTCCTACAATGAGCAGTTCTTC. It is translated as CASSLAPAGGDSYNEQFF.

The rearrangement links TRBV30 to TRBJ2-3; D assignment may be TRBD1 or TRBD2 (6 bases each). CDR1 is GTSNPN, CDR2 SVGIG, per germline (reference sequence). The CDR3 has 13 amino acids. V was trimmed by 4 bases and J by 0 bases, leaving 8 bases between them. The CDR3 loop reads CAWTGASTDTQYF. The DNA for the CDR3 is TGTGCCTGGACGGGGGCCAGCACAGATACGCAGTATTTT.

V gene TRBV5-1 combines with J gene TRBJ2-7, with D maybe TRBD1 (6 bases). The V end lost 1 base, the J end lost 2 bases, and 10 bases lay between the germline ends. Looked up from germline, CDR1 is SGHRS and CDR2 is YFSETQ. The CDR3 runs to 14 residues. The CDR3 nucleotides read TGCGCCAGCAGCTTGCGGACAGAAACCTACGAGCAGTACTTC. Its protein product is CASSLRTETYEQYF.

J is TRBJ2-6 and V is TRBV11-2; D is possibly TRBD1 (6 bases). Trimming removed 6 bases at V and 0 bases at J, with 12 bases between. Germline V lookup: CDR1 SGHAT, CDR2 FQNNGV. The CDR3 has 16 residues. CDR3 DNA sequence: TGTGCCAGCAGTGTGACAGGACTCTCTGGGGCCAACGTCCTGACTTTC. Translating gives CASSVTGLSGANVLTF.

The CDR3 protein is CASSLARLADTDTQYF. The CDR3, as DNA: TGTGCCAGCAGCTTAGCGCGGCTAGCAGACACAGATACGCAGTATTTT. V and J are TRBV7-5 and TRBJ2-3; TRBD2, the D gene given by the table, was not confirmed from the DNA. TRBV7-5 is assigned pseudogene status. CDR3 length: 16 residues.

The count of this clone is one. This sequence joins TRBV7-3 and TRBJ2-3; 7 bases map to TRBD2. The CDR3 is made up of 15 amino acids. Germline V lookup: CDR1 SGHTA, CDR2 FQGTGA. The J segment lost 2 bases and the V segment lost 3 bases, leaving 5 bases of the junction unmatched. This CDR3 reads CASSLGTTLTDTQYF. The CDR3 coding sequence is TGTGCCAGCAGCTTGGGGACTACCCTCACAGATACGCAGTATTTT.

CDR3 sequence (DNA): TGTGCCAGCTCATCCAGACAGCGGAACACCGGGGAGCTGTTTTTT. It yields the protein CASSSRQRNTGELFF. The chain carries TRBV18 and TRBJ2-2, with TRBD1 as a possible D gene (5 bases). The CDR3 loop spans 15 amino acids. Deletions cut 5 bases from V and 1 base from J, with 11 bases between. Looked up from germline, CDR1 is KGHSH and CDR2 is LQKENI. The whole variable domain, filled in from reference TRBV18 and TRBJ2-2, reads NAGVMQNPRHLVRRRGQEARLRCSPMKGHSHVYWYRQLPEEGLKFMVYLQKENIIDESGMPKERFSAEFPKEGPSILRIQQVVRGDSAAYFCASSSRQRNTGELFFGEGSRLTVL.

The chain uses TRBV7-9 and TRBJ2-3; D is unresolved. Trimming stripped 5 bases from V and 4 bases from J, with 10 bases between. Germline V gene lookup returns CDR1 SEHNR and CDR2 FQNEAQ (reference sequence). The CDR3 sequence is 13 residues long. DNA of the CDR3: TGTGCCAGCAGCGGGGTATTGGCAGATACGCAGTATTTT. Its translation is CASSGVLADTQYF.

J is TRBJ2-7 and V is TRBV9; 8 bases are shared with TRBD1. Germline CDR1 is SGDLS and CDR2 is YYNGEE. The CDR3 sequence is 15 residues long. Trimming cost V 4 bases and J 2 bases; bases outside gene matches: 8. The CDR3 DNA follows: TGTGCCAGCAGCTTCCGACAGGGGCGCCCCTACGAGCAGTACTTC. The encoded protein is CASSFRQGRPYEQYF.

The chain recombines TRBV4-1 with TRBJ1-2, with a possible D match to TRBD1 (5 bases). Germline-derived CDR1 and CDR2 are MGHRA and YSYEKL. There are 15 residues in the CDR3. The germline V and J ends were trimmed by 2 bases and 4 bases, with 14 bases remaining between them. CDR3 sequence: CASSQTGQPPYGYTF. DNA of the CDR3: TGCGCCAGCAGCCAAACAGGTCAGCCTCCCTATGGCTACACCTTC.

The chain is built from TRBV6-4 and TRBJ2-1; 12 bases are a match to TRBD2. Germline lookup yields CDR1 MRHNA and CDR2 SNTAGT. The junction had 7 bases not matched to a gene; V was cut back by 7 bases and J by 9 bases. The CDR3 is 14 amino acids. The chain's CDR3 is CASTASGGAGEQFF. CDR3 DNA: TGTGCCAGCACCGCTAGCGGGGGGGCGGGTGAGCAGTTCTTC.

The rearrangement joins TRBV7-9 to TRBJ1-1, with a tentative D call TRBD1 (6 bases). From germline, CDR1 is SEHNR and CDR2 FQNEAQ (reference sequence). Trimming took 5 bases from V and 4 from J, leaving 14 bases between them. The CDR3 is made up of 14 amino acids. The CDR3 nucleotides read TGTGCCAGCAGCCCCTTCCAGGGGAGCACTGAAGCTTTCTTT. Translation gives CASSPFQGSTEAFF. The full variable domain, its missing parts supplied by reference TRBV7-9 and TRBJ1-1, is DTGVSQNPRHKITKRGQNVTFRCDPISEHNRLYWYRQTLGQGPEFLTYFQNEAQLEKSRLLSDRFSAERPKGSFSTLEIQRTEQGDSAMYLCASSPFQGSTEAFFGQGTRLTVV.

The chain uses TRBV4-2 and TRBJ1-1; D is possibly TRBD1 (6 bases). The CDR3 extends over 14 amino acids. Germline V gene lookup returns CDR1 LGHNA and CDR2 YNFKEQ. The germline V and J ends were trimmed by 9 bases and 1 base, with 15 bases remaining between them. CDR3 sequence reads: CASRTGTQNTEAFF. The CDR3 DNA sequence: TGTGCCAGTCGGACCGGGACACAGAACACTGAAGCTTTCTTT.

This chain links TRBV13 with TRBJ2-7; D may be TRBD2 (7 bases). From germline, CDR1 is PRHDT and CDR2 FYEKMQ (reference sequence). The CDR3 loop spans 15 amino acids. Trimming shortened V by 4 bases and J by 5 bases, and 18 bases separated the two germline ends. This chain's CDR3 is CASSSPTGRAHEQYF. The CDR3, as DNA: TGTGCCAGCAGCTCCCCAACAGGGAGGGCGCACGAGCAGTACTTC.

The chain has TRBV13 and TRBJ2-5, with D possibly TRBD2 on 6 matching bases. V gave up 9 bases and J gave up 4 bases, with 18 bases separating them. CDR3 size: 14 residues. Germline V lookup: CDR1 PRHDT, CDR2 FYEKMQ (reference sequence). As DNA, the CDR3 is TGTGCCAGTTCGGAGGGCAGGGCCCCAGAGACCCAGTACTTC. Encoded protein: CASSEGRAPETQYF.

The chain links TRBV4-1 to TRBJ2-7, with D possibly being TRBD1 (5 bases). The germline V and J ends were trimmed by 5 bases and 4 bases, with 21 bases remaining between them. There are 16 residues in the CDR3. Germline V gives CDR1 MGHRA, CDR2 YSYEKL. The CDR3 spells CASSFLDTSLLYEQYF. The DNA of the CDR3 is TGCGCCAGCAGCTTCCTGGACACAAGCCTTCTTTACGAGCAGTACTTC.

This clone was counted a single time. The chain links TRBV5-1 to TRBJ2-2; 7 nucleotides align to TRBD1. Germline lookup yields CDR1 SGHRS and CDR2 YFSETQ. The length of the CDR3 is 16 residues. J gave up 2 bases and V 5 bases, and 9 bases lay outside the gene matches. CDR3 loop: CASSNKTGFNTGELFF. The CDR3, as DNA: TGCGCCAGCAGTAATAAGACAGGGTTCAACACCGGGGAGCTGTTTTTT.

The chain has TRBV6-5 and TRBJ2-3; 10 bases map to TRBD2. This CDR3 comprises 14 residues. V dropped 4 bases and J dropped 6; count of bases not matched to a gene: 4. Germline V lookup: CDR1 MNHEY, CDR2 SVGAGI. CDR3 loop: CASSWTSGRDTQYF. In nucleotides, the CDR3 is TGTGCCAGCAGTTGGACTAGCGGACGGGATACGCAGTATTTT.